The source of this T cell receptor beta chain is a study of blood T cells in healthy people across ages. Combining a sample-barcoded 5' primer with a J-beta primer mix, a second PCR ran for about 7 to 11 cycles. TCRdb ran MiXCR on the 5' RACE reads and lists one entry per CDR3 protein. Among hundreds of thousands of distinct CDR3 sequences listed, 35% to 50% were seen once. This clonotype was seen more than once but under ten times. Its antigen is undetermined. Study conclusions and caveats: Because donor CMV status was unknown, expanded clonotype changes were possibly confounded.

The CDR3 contains 13 residues. CDR1 and CDR2 (germline): SGHRS, YFSETQ. The V end lost 0 bases, the J end lost 15 bases, and 16 bases lay between the germline ends. V is TRBV5-1 and J is TRBJ2-1; D is possibly TRBD1 or TRBD2 (5 bases each). Sequencing was done on a sample of blood. The receptor was derived from a man older than 75 in good health. DNA for the CDR3: TGCGCCAGCAGCTTGGCCACGGGGCACCCTTGGTTCTTC. Its translation: CASSLATGHPWFF.